The present entry profiles one TCR beta chain with its context. As yet, its antigen is unknown. Germline V gives CDR1 SGHVS, CDR2 FQNEAQ. V shed 0 bases and J shed 0 bases, with 12 bases lying between them. The length of the CDR3 is 16 residues. The study ran its PCR with 60 Vbeta and 13 Jbeta primers. In the original workflow: In a later analysis, the count reached about 82 million unique TCR beta chains, with about 11 million shared. TCRdb keeps only in-frame clones here, not all; method: immunoSEQ multiplex PCR. The DNA gave D and trimming, while V, J and clone size come from that table. Of 190,000 or so clones listed, around four fifths are singletons. These data are taken from a study of cytomegalovirus exposure and HLA in healthy donors. Broader study findings: Per a later analysis, fewer than 20,000 TCR beta sequences showed association with HLA alleles at 0.05 false discovery rate. Earlier analysis yielded a pattern in which most TCR beta V segments were productive about 87% or about 30% of the time.

The receptor's source is a woman aged 45-65 years in good health and CMV-seropositive. The V and J genes are TRBV7-8 and TRBJ2-7; the D gene is possibly TRBD1 (6 bases). Sequenced: PBMCs. The CDR3 sequence is CASSLAQGTSSYEQYF. The CDR3 DNA follows: TGTGCCAGCAGCTTAGCCCAGGGGACGAGCTCCTACGAGCAGTACTTC.